The rows below give T cell receptor beta chains drawn from one sample of a study of cytomegalovirus exposure and HLA in healthy donors. This table comes from immunoSEQ multiplex PCR, and its TCRdb copy is limited to in-frame clones, with some not included. This table holds about 100,000 clones, under 80% found once. Sequences were obtained from PBMCs. Receptors were obtained from a man aged 35 to 55 in good health and CMV-seronegative. Each CDR3 is given with its conserved first and last residue. D genes are given only for firm matches. Expanded clones get a size class; other rows say once, few or many, or leave the size out.

j_call d_call v_call clone_size cdr3_nt cdr3_aa
TRBJ1-2 - TRBV2 - TGTGCCAGCAGTGAAGCGCCTGGGAGTGGCTACACCTTC CASSEAPGSGYTF
TRBJ1-5 TRBD1 TRBV30 - TGTGCCTGGAGTGTGTTTGGTACAGGGGGGTATCAGCCCCAGCATTTT CAWSVFGTGGYQPQHF
TRBJ1-4 - TRBV5-4 - TGTGCCAGCAGCTTGAACCGGGCAACTAATGAAAAACTGTTTTTT CASSLNRATNEKLFF
TRBJ1-2 TRBD1 TRBV4-2 - TGTGCCAGCAGCCGCCCTATGGACAGGGCAAACTATGGCTACACCTTC CASSRPMDRANYGYTF
TRBJ1-1 - TRBV6-1 - TGTGCCAGCAGCTTTGACACGAACACTGAAGCTTTCTTT CASSFDTNTEAFF
TRBJ2-5 - TRBV9 - TGTGCCAGCAGCTCACGGACTAACCAAGAGACCCAGTACTTC CASSSRTNQETQYF
TRBJ2-3 - TRBV7-6 few TGTGCCAGCAGCTTAGTAGCCAACACAGATACGCAGTATTTT CASSLVANTDTQYF
TRBJ1-6 - TRBV19 - TGTGCCAGTACTACGGGGGAACGCTATTCACCCCTCCACTTT CASTTGERYSPLHF
TRBJ1-4 TRBD1 TRBV6-6 - TGTGCCAGCAGGGTTTTGACAGGGGGTAATGAAAAACTGTTTTTT CASRVLTGGNEKLFF
TRBJ1-6 TRBD1 TRBV7-9 - TGTTCCAGCAGCTTACTAGGGGGCCCTGGTAATTCACCCCTCCACTTT CSSSLLGGPGNSPLHF
TRBJ1-4 - TRBV28 - TGTGCCAGCAGACAGGGCGGAGGTATTAATGAAAAACTGTTTTTT CASRQGGGINEKLFF
TRBJ1-3 - TRBV5-6 - TGTGCCAGCAGCTGGTCCGGGGACACCATATATTTT CASSWSGDTIYF
TRBJ2-2 - TRBV28 - TGTGCCAGCAGTACACAGGGTTCCCCCACCGGGGAGCTGTTTTTT CASSTQGSPTGELFF
TRBJ1-4 TRBD1 TRBV7-6 few TGTGCCAGCAGCGGATTAGGACAGGGTAATGAAAAACTGTTTTTT CASSGLGQGNEKLFF
TRBJ2-1 - TRBV7-2 - TGTGCCAGCAGCTTACCGCAGGGGGGACTGTTCTTC CASSLPQGGLFF
TRBJ1-6 - TRBV7-7 - TGTGCCAGCAGCTTTAATCGGGTTAACCATAATTCACCCCTCCACTTT CASSFNRVNHNSPLHF
TRBJ1-5 TRBD1 TRBV27 - TGTGCCAGCAGTCCCTGGACAGGGGGCGGCAATCAGCCCCAGCATTTT CASSPWTGGGNQPQHF
TRBJ1-1 TRBD1 TRBV5-1 - TGCGCCAGCAGCTTAGGGACAGGGAGAATGAACACTGAAGCTTTCTTT CASSLGTGRMNTEAFF
TRBJ1-1 - TRBV7-8 - TGTGCCAGCAGCTTAGTTGGCAGGGGCTACACTGAAGCTTTCTTT CASSLVGRGYTEAFF
TRBJ1-6 TRBD1 TRBV19 once TGTGCCAGTACCATTACCCCAGCAGGGGGGAATTCACCCCTCCACTTT CASTITPAGGNSPLHF
TRBJ2-1 TRBD1 TRBV7-8 few TGTGCCAGCAGCAGAAAGGGGGCCCTCCAGACAGGGGGGATCCAGGGGAATGAGCAGTTCTTC CASSRKGALQTGGIQGNEQFF
TRBJ1-2 TRBD1 TRBV28 - TGTGCCAGTCAGACAGGGCCTGCTAGTGGCTACACCTTC CASQTGPASGYTF
TRBJ1-6 TRBD1 TRBV6-6 - TGTGCCAGCAGTTACGGGGGACAGGGGTATTCACCCCTCCACTTT CASSYGGQGYSPLHF
TRBJ1-5 - TRBV6-1 - TGTGCCAGCAGTATGGGGACACTTGGCAATCAGCCCCAGCATTTT CASSMGTLGNQPQHF
TRBJ2-5 TRBD2 TRBV7-2 - TGTGCCAGCAGCCCGACTAGCGGGGGAGAGACCCAGTACTTC CASSPTSGGETQYF
TRBJ1-3 TRBD1 TRBV10-3 - TGTGCCATCACCCCTGGACAGGGGGCGTCTGGAAACACCATATATTTT CAITPGQGASGNTIYF
TRBJ1-2 TRBD1 TRBV28 - TGTGCCAGCAGTCACAGGGGGTCGGTGGATGGCTACACCTTC CASSHRGSVDGYTF
TRBJ2-3 - TRBV6-1 - TGTGCCAGCAGTGAAGCGCCAGGTACTAGCACAGATACGCAGTATTTT CASSEAPGTSTDTQYF
TRBJ1-2 TRBD1 TRBV19 once TGTGCCAGTAGGGGACAGACTGTATACTCTAACTATGGCTACACCTTC CASRGQTVYSNYGYTF
TRBJ1-2 TRBD1 TRBV9 - TGTGCCAGCAGCGCGACAGGGTCGGTTCGGGGCTACACCTTC CASSATGSVRGYTF
TRBJ2-7 TRBD1 TRBV28 - TGTGCCAGCAGGGCCGGGACAGCCCAAGCCTACGAGCAGTACTTC CASRAGTAQAYEQYF
TRBJ2-5 TRBD2 TRBV11-2 - TGTGCCAGCAGCTTAGACCGCGGGGGAGGTCTCCAAGAGACCCAGTACTTC CASSLDRGGGLQETQYF
TRBJ1-3 - TRBV10-3 - TGTGCCATCAGTGAAATTCCGCAGGGGTCATGGGGGGGAAACACCATATATTTT CAISEIPQGSWGGNTIYF
TRBJ2-2 - TRBV11-3 - TGTGCCAGCAGCTTAGATCCGGGAATTGGGGGGACCGGGGAGCTGTTTTTT CASSLDPGIGGTGELFF
TRBJ1-1 - TRBV19 - TGTGCCAGTAGTAGAAAGGGGACACCGAACACTGAAGCTTTCTTT CASSRKGTPNTEAFF
TRBJ2-7 - TRBV7-6 - TGTGCCAGCAGCTTAGGGGCCAGCTCCTACGAGCAGTACTTC CASSLGASSYEQYF